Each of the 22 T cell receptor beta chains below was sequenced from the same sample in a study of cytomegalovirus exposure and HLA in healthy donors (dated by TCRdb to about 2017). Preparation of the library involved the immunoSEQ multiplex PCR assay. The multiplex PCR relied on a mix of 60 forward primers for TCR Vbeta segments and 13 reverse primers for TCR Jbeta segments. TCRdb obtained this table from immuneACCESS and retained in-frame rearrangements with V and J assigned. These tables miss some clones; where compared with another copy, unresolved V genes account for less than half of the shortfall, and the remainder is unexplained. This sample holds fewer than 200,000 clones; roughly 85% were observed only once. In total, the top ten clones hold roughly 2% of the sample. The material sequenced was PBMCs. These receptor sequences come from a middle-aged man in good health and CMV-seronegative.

The CDR3 reads CASSSGLALGREQYF. The DNA for the CDR3 is TGTGCCAGCAGTTCGGGACTAGCGTTAGGACGCGAGCAGTACTTC. This sequence joins TRBV27 and TRBJ2-7; TRBD2 matches 10 bases. The CDR3 covers 15 residues. J lost 6 bases, V lost 4 bases, and 9 bases had no gene match. Germline CDR1 MNHEY, CDR2 SMNVEV (reference sequence).

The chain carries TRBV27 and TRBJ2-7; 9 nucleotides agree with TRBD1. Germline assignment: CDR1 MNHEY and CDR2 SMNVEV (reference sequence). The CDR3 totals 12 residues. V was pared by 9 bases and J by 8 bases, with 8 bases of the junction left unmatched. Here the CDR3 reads CASWTGDRKQYF. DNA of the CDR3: TGTGCCAGTTGGACAGGGGATCGTAAGCAGTACTTC.

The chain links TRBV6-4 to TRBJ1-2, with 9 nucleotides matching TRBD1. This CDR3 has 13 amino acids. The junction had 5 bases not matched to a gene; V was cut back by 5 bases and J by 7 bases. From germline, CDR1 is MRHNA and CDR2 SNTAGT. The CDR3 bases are TGTGCCAGCAGTCGGACAGGGGAGGTTGGCTACACCTTC. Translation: CASSRTGEVGYTF.

The CDR3 spells CASSPPGLAANTGELFF. In DNA, the CDR3 is TGTGCCAGCAGCCCCCCGGGGCTAGCGGCGAACACCGGGGAGCTGTTTTTT. The chain joins TRBV5-4 to TRBJ2-2; TRBD2 aligns across 7 bases. Looked up from germline, CDR1 is SGHNT and CDR2 is YYREEE (reference sequence). The CDR3 consists of 17 residues. V was pared by 4 bases and J by 0 bases, with 9 bases of the junction left unmatched.

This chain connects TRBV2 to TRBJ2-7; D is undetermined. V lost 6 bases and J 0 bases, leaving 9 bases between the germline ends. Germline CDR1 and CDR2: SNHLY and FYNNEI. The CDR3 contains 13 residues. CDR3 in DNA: TGTGCCAGCAGGGTCTCGGGCTCCTACGAGCAGTACTTC. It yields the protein CASRVSGSYEQYF.

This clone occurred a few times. The CDR3 protein is CASSQGQGTSGANVLTF. The CDR3 DNA follows: TGCGCCAGCAGCCAAGGACAGGGGACTTCTGGGGCCAACGTCCTGACTTTC. The chain is built from TRBV4-1 and TRBJ2-6, with 8 bases identical to TRBD1. The V segment lost 1 base and the J segment 1 base; nucleotides outside the gene matches: 3. The CDR3 extends over 17 amino acids. Germline V gives CDR1 MGHRA, CDR2 YSYEKL.

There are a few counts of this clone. The CDR3 bases are TGTGCCAGCAGTTTATCGACAGGGAACTATGGCTACACCTTC. This codes for CASSLSTGNYGYTF. The chain recombines TRBV27 with TRBJ1-2, with 7 bases that match TRBD1. Germline-derived CDR1 and CDR2 are MNHEY and SMNVEV (reference sequence). The V and J ends lost 0 bases and 2 bases, in that order; junction bases with no gene match: 0. The CDR3 runs 14 residues.

Here the CDR3 reads CASSESPGQPSYGYTF. In nucleotides, the CDR3 is TGTGCCAGCAGTGAAAGTCCCGGACAGCCGAGCTATGGCTACACCTTC. The rearrangement uses TRBV6-1 and TRBJ1-2; a weak D match, TRBD1 (6 bases). V was cut by 2 bases and J by 4 bases, with 17 bases left in between. Per the germline V gene, CDR1 is MNHNS and CDR2 is SASEGT. The length of the CDR3 is 16 residues.

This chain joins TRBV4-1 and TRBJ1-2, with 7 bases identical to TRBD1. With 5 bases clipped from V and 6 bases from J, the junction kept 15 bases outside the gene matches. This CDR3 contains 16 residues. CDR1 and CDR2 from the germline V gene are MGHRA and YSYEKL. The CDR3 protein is CASSSRWTGMRDGYTF. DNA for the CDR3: TGCGCCAGCAGCTCACGGTGGACAGGCATGCGGGATGGCTACACCTTC.

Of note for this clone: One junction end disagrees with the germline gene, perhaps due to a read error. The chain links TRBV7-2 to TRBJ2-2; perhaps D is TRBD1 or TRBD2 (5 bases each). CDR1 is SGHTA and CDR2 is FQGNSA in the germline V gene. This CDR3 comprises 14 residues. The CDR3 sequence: CASSLARATGELFF. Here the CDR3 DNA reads TGTGCCAGCAGCCTAGCCAGGGCGACCGGGGAGCTGTTTTTT.

The CDR3 sequence: CATTGEGETQYF. The CDR3 DNA reads TGTGCCACGACAGGGGAGGGAGAGACCCAGTACTTC. The gene calls are TRBV2 and TRBJ2-5; D is perhaps TRBD1 (8 bases). Per germline, CDR1 SNHLY and CDR2 FYNNEI. V was pared by 10 bases and J by 4 bases, with 13 bases between. The CDR3 is 12 amino acids.

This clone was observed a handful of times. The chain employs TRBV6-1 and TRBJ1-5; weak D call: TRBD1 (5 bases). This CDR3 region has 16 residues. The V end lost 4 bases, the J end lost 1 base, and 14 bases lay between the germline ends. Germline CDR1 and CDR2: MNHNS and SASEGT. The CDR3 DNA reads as TGTGCCAGCAGTGCCCAGGCAGGGCCAAGCAATCAGCCCCAGCATTTT. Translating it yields CASSAQAGPSNQPQHF.

DNA for the CDR3: TGTGCCAGCAGTTTACCGGGACAGGGGAATTCACCCCTCCACTTT. Its protein product is CASSLPGQGNSPLHF. This chain links TRBV6-5 with TRBJ1-6, with 10 bases aligning to TRBD1. CDR3 length: 15 amino acids. The germline CDR1 and CDR2 sequences are MNHEY and SVGAGI. The V gene end was trimmed by 4 bases and the J gene end by 7 bases; junction bases not matched to a gene: 4.

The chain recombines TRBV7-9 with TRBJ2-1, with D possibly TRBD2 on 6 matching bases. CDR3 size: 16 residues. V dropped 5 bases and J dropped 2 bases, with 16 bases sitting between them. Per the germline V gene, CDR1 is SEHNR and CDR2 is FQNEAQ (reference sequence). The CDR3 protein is CASSPTRERAYNEQFF. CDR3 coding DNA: TGTGCCAGCAGCCCGACCCGGGAGAGGGCCTACAATGAGCAGTTCTTC.

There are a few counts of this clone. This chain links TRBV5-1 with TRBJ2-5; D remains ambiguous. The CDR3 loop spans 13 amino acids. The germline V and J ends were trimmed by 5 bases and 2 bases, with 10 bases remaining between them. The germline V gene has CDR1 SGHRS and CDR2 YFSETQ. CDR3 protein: CASSRERQETQYF. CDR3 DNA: TGCGCCAGCAGTCGAGAGCGTCAAGAGACCCAGTACTTC.

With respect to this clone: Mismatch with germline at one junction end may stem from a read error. The CDR3 nucleotides are TGTGCCACCAGCAGATGGTTCAGCGGGAGGGCCGTAAACAGTCAGTACTTC. Protein: CATSRWFSGRAVNSQYF. The chain joins TRBV15 to TRBJ2-4, with TRBD2 matching 10 bases. Germline V gene data show CDR1 as LNHNV and CDR2 as YYDKDF (reference sequence). This CDR3 has 17 amino acids.

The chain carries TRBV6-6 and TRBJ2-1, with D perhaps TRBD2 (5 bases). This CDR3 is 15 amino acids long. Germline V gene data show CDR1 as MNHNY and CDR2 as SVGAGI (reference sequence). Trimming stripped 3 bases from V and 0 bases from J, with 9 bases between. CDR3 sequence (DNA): TGTGCCAGCAGTTATGAGGGTAGCTCCTACAATGAGCAGTTCTTC. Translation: CASSYEGSSYNEQFF.

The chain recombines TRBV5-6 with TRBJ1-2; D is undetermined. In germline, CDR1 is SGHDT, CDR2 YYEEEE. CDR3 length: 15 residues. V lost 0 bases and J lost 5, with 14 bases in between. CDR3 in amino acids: CASSLAGPIGYGYTF. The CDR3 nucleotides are TGTGCCAGCAGCTTGGCAGGTCCGATAGGATATGGCTACACCTTC.

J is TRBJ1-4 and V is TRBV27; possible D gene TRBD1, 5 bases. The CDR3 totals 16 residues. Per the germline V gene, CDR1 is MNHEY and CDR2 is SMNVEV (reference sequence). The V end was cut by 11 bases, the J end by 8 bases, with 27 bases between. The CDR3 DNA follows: TGTGCCGCAAGTTTCAACAGGCTGAGCTCGGTAGAAAAACTGTTTTTT. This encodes CAASFNRLSSVEKLFF.

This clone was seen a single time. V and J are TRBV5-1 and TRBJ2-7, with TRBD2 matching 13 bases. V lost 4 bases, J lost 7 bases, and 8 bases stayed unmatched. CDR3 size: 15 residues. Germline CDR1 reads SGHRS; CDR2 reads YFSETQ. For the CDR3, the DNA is TGCGCCAGCAGCCCCGGACTAGCGGGAGCGGGTGAGCAGTACTTC. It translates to CASSPGLAGAGEQYF.

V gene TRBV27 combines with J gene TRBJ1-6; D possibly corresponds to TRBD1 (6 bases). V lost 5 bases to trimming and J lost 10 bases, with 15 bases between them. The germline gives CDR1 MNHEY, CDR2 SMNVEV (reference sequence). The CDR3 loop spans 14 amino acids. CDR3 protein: CASSHQGKGSPLHF. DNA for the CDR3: TGTGCCAGCAGTCACCAGGGGAAGGGGTCACCCCTCCACTTT.

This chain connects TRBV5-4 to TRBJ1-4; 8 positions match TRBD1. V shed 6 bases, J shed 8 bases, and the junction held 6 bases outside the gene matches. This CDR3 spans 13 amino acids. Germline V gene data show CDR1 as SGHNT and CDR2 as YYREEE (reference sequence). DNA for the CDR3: TGTGCCAGCAACGACAGGGGAAGCGAAAAACTGTTTTTT. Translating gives CASNDRGSEKLFF.